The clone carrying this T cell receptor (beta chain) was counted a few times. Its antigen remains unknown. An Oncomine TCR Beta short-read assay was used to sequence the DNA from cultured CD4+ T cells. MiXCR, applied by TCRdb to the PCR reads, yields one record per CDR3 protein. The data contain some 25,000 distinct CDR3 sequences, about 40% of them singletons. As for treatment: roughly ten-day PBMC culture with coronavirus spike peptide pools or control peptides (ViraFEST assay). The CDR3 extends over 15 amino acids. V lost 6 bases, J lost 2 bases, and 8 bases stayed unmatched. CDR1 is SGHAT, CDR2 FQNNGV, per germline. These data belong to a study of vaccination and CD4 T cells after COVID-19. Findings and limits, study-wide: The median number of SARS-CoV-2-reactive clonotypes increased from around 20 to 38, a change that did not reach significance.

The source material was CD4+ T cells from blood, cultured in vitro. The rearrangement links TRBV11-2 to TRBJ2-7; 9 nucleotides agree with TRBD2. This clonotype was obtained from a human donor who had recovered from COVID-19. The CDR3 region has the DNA TGTGCCAGCAGATCACCGGGACTAGCTCCCTACGAGCAGTACTTC. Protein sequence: CASRSPGLAPYEQYF.